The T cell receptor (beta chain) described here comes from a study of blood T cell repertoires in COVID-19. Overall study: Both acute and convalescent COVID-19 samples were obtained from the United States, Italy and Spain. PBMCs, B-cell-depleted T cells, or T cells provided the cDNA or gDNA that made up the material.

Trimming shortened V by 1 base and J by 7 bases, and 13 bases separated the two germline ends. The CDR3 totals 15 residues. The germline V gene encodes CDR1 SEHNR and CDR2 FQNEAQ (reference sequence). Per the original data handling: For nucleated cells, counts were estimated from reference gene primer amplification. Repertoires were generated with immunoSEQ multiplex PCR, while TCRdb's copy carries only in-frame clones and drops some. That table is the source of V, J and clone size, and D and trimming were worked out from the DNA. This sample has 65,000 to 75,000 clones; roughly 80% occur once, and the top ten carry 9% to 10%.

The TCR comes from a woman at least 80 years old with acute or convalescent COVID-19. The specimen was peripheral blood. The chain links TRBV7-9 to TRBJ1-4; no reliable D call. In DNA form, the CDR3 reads TGTGCCAGCAGCTTAGACGGGTTAATAGGTGAAAAACTGTTTTTT. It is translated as CASSLDGLIGEKLFF.